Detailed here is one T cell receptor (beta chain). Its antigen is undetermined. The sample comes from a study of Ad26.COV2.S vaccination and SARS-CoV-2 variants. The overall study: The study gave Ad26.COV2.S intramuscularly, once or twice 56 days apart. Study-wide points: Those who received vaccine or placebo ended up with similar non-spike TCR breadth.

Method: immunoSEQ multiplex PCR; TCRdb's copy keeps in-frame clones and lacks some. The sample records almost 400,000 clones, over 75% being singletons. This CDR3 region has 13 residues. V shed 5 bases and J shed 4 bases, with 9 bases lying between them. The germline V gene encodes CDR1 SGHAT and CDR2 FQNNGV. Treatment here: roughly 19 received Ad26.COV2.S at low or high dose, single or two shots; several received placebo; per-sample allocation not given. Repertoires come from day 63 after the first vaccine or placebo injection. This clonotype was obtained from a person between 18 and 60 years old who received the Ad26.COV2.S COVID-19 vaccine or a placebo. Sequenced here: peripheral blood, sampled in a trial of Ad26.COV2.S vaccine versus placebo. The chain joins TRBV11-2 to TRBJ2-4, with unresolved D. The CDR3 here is CASSHLTKNIQYF. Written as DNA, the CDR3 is TGTGCCAGCAGCCACCTCACAAAAAACATTCAGTACTTC.